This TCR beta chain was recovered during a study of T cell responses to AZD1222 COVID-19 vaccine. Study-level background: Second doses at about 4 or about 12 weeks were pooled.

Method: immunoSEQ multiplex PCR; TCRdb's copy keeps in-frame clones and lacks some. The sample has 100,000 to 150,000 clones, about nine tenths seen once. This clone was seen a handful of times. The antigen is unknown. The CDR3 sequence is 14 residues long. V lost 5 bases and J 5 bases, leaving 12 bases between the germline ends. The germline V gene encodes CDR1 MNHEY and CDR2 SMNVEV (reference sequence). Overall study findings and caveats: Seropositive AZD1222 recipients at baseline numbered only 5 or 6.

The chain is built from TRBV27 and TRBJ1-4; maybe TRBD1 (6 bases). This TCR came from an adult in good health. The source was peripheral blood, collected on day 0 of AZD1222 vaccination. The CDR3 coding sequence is TGTGCCAGCAGTCACGTTGGGGGCAATGAAAAACTGTTTTTT. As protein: CASSHVGGNEKLFF.